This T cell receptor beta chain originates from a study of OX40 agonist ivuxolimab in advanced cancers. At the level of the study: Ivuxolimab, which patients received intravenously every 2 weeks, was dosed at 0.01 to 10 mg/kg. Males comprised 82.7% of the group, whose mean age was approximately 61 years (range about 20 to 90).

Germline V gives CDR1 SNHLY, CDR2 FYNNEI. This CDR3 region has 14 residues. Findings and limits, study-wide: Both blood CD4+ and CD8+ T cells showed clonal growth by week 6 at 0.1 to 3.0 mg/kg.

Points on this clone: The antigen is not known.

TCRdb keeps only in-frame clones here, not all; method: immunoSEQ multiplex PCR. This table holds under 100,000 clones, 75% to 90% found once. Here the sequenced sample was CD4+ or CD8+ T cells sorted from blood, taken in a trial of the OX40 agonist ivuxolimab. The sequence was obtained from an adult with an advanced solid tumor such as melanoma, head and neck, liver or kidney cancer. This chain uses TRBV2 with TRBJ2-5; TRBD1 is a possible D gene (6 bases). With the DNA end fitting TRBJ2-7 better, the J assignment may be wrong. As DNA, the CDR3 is TGTGCCAGCAGTCCTCGGGACAATACCTACGAGCAGTACTTC. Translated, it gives CASSPRDNTYEQYF.